This T cell receptor (beta chain) was identified in a study of vaccination and CD4 T cells after COVID-19. Study context: Convalescents were six males and four females, two of them Hispanic. Stimulation used overlapping spike peptides from SARS-CoV-2, HCoV-NL63, HCoV-OC43 and HCoV-229E. Whole-study findings and limits: Post-vaccination reactive clonotypes (median 38) did not differ significantly from post-infection (roughly 21).

Treatment here: approximately 11-day PBMC culture with coronavirus spike peptide pools or control peptides (ViraFEST assay). Sequence data for DNA of cultured CD4+ T cells were generated by the Oncomine TCR Beta short-read assay. Researchers extracted genomic DNA from CD4+ T cells that had been cultured. TCRdb re-analysed the PCR reads in MiXCR, keeping a single row per CDR3 protein. Seen here are around 13,000 distinct CDR3 sequences, 36% observed once, and the top ten hold approximately 20%. There are a few counts of this clonotype. What it binds is unknown. Looked up from germline, CDR1 is MNHNS and CDR2 is SASEGT. Deletions cut 6 bases from V and 0 bases from J, with 8 bases between. The CDR3 runs 14 residues.

The J gene is TRBJ2-2, the V gene TRBV6-1; no definite D call. The source of this sequence is a human donor with COVID-19. Material: cultured CD4+ T cells from blood. DNA for the CDR3: TGTGCCAGCAGGGCACTTACGAACACCGGGGAGCTGTTTTTT. Translated, it gives CASRALTNTGELFF.